This T cell receptor (beta chain) derives from a study of identifying expanded T cells in peripheral blood. Germline assignment: CDR1 KGHSH and CDR2 LQKENI. The V end lost 3 bases, the J end lost 7 bases, and 22 bases lay between the germline ends. The CDR3 runs to 18 residues. Clones were read by immunoSEQ multiplex PCR, and TCRdb kept only the in-frame ones, dropping some. In the table there are 95,000 or so clones, around 86% of which are singletons. The rearrangement links TRBV18 to TRBJ1-6; a weak D match, TRBD1 (6 bases). The sequence derives from a person aged 18 to 70 in good health. Specimen: blood. The CDR3 sequence: CASSPPNGGPLLNSPLHF. The CDR3 DNA is TGTGCCAGCTCACCGCCCAACGGGGGGCCGCTCTTGAATTCACCCCTCCACTTT.